These 27 T cell receptor beta chains share one sample of origin, sequenced in a study of graft-versus-host responses after intestinal transplantation. Sequencing used immunoSEQ multiplex PCR; TCRdb keeps in-frame clones, though not all of them. The sample has some 93,000 clones, 75% to 95% seen once. For these receptors, no antigen is known. Material: unstimulated CD8+ T cells sorted from spleen or lymph node cells, obtained before intestinal transplant. Source of these receptors: a human donor who received an intestinal transplant.

This rearrangement joins TRBV4-2 to TRBJ2-7, with TRBD1 matching 8 bases. Losses at the gene ends were 0 bases for V and 1 base for J; bases not matched to a gene: 2. The V gene's germline CDR1 is LGHNA and CDR2 YNFKEQ. CDR3 length equals 15 residues. CDR3 coding DNA: TGTGCCAGCAGCCAAGATCAGGGGGCATCCTACGAGCAGTACTTC. It specifies CASSQDQGASYEQYF.

This rearrangement joins TRBV11-2 to TRBJ1-5; unclear D gene. Per germline, CDR1 SGHAT and CDR2 FQNNGV. There are 13 residues in the CDR3. Between the trimmed V and J ends, which lost 1 base and 4 bases, there was a span of 5 bases. CDR3 residues: CASSLGVNQPQHF. CDR3 coding DNA: TGTGCCAGCAGCTTAGGCGTTAATCAGCCCCAGCATTTT.

The chain carries TRBV23-1 and TRBJ1-1; D not certain. TRBV23-1 is known as an ORF, though its function is uncertain. This CDR3 has 11 residues. Trimming removed 6 bases from V and 8 bases from J, with 10 bases in between. CDR3 sequence (DNA): TGCGCCAGCAGACCCGGGAGGGAAGCTTTCTTT. It codes for CASRPGREAFF.

The chain has TRBV7-6 and TRBJ2-7, with 9 bases identical to TRBD2. This CDR3 has 15 residues. Germline V gene data show CDR1 as SGHVS and CDR2 as FNYEAQ. Trimming removed 3 bases from V and 0 bases from J; junction bases left unmatched: 3. CDR3: CASSFGSGSSYEQYF. The CDR3 region has the DNA TGTGCCAGCAGCTTCGGTAGCGGGAGCTCCTACGAGCAGTACTTC.

CDR3 DNA sequence: TGTGCCAGCAGCTTGGGGACAGACTCTGGAAACACCATATATTTT. As protein: CASSLGTDSGNTIYF. The genes are TRBV7-6 and TRBJ1-3; 7 bases are shared with TRBD1. This CDR3 is 15 amino acids long. Trimming cost V 3 bases and J 0 bases; bases outside gene matches: 2. From germline, CDR1 is SGHVS and CDR2 FNYEAQ. The variable domain in full, completed from reference TRBV7-6 and TRBJ1-3, reads GAGVSQSPRYKVTKRGQDVALRCDPISGHVSLYWYRQALGQGPEFLTYFNYEAQQDKSGLPNDRFSAERPEGSISTLTIQRTEQRDSAMYRCASSLGTDSGNTIYFGEGSWLTVV.

The chain uses TRBV9 and TRBJ2-3; tentatively, D is TRBD2 (6 bases). V was shortened by 0 bases and J by 2 bases, with 10 bases between the two germline ends. This CDR3 has 15 amino acids. Germline V lookup: CDR1 SGDLS, CDR2 YYNGEE. CDR3 DNA: TGTGCCAGCAGCGTAGAAGGACTAACCACAGATACGCAGTATTTT. Its protein is CASSVEGLTTDTQYF.

This clone was seen a single time. The rearrangement joins TRBV5-1 to TRBJ1-1; tentatively, D is TRBD1 (5 bases). In germline, CDR1 is SGHRS, CDR2 YFSETQ. V lost 0 bases to trimming and J lost 1 base, with 16 bases between them. The CDR3 is made up of 17 amino acids. This CDR3 reads CASSLVVSDSENTEAFF. The CDR3 region has the DNA TGCGCCAGCAGCTTGGTGGTTTCCGACAGCGAGAACACTGAAGCTTTCTTT. The full variable domain, its missing parts supplied by reference TRBV5-1 and TRBJ1-1, is KAGVTQTPRYLIKTRGQQVTLSCSPISGHRSVSWYQQTPGQGLQFLFEYFSETQRNKGNFPGRFSGRQFSNSRSEMNVSTLELGDSALYLCASSLVVSDSENTEAFFGQGTRLTVV.

This clone came up a few times. V usage is TRBV6-5 and J usage is TRBJ1-1; D is undetermined. Germline CDR1 reads MNHEY; CDR2 reads SVGAGI. The CDR3 loop spans 13 amino acids. V was pared by 2 bases and J by 1 base, with 5 bases between. The CDR3 DNA follows: TGTGCCAGCAGTTACGTGGCGAACACTGAAGCTTTCTTT. This sequence encodes CASSYVANTEAFF.

This rearrangement joins TRBV27 to TRBJ2-7; TRBD1 matches at 11 bases. The CDR3 extends over 15 amino acids. Germline assignment: CDR1 MNHEY and CDR2 SMNVEV (reference sequence). Losses at the gene ends were 4 bases for V and 3 bases for J; bases not matched to a gene: 5. This CDR3 is CASSSPGTGGYEQYF. DNA for the CDR3: TGTGCCAGCAGTTCGCCCGGGACAGGGGGCTACGAGCAGTACTTC.

This chain joins TRBV10-3 and TRBJ1-1; tentatively, D is TRBD1 (5 bases). From germline, CDR1 is ENHRY and CDR2 SYGVKD. Trimming shortened V by 2 bases and J by 1 base, and 8 bases separated the two germline ends. The CDR3 has 14 residues. CDR3 sequence reads: CAISEDSTNTEAFF. The CDR3 DNA is TGTGCCATCAGTGAGGACAGTACGAACACTGAAGCTTTCTTT.

In its sample, this clone was seen a few times. This sequence joins TRBV5-6 and TRBJ2-7; D ambiguous. V lost 3 bases, J lost 2 bases, and 12 bases lay in between. The germline V gene encodes CDR1 SGHDT and CDR2 YYEEEE. This CDR3 comprises 14 residues. The CDR3 reads CASSSWHSAYEQYF. Written as DNA, the CDR3 is TGTGCCAGCAGCTCGTGGCACAGTGCCTACGAGCAGTACTTC. Full variable domain (missing parts from reference TRBV5-6 and TRBJ2-7): DAGVTQSPTHLIKTRGQQVTLRCSPKSGHDTVSWYQQALGQGPQFIFQYYEEEERQRGNFPDRFSGHQFPNYSSELNVNALLLGDSALYLCASSSWHSAYEQYFGPGTRLTVT.

V gene TRBV9 combines with J gene TRBJ2-1, with 8 bases fitting TRBD1. Germline loops: CDR1 SGDLS, CDR2 YYNGEE. There are 14 residues in the CDR3. J gave up 8 bases and V 0 bases, and 4 bases lay outside the gene matches. DNA of the CDR3: TGTGCCAGCAGCGTAGGGACAGGGAAGGATGAGCAGTTCTTC. Translated: CASSVGTGKDEQFF.

The gene calls are TRBV6-6 and TRBJ2-1, with TRBD1 matching over 8 bases. The CDR3 runs 15 residues. V trimming: 2 bases; J trimming: 5 bases; junction bases outside the gene matches: 5. CDR1 is MNHNY, CDR2 SVGAGI, per germline (reference sequence). The CDR3 sequence is CASSYGTGLNNEQFF. DNA of the CDR3: TGTGCCAGCAGTTACGGGACAGGTTTAAACAATGAGCAGTTCTTC.

V and J are TRBV4-2 and TRBJ2-7, with 8 bases aligning to TRBD1. The CDR3 loop spans 14 amino acids. The trim removed 3 bases at V and 3 bases at J, leaving 4 bases unmatched. Germline-derived CDR1 and CDR2 are LGHNA and YNFKEQ. This CDR3 reads CASSQSTGDYEQYF. In DNA form, the CDR3 reads TGTGCCAGCAGCCAGTCGACAGGGGACTACGAGCAGTACTTC.

This sequence joins TRBV5-6 and TRBJ2-5; 7 bases are shared with TRBD2. CDR1 is SGHDT, CDR2 YYEEEE, per germline. The CDR3 is 18 amino acids. With 3 bases clipped from V and 5 bases from J, the junction kept 19 bases outside the gene matches. CDR3 sequence (DNA): TGTGCCAGCAGCTCAGGCCGAATTTTTGCGGGAGACGATGAGACCCAGTACTTC. As protein: CASSSGRIFAGDDETQYF. The full variable domain, in which reference TRBV5-6 and TRBJ2-5 provide the parts outside the CDR3, is DAGVTQSPTHLIKTRGQQVTLRCSPKSGHDTVSWYQQALGQGPQFIFQYYEEEERQRGNFPDRFSGHQFPNYSSELNVNALLLGDSALYLCASSSGRIFAGDDETQYFGPGTRLLVL.

The chain recombines TRBV19 with TRBJ2-5, with D hard to call. The J call is uncertain, as TRBJ2-7 better fits the DNA end. Germline CDR1 reads LNHDA; CDR2 reads SQIVND (reference sequence). The CDR3 runs 14 residues. The CDR3 sequence is CASSVGAGPYEQYF. In DNA form, the CDR3 reads TGTGCCAGTAGTGTGGGTGCAGGCCCCTACGAGCAGTACTTC.

This clone has a single count. V is TRBV2 and J is TRBJ1-2, with TRBD1 matching 8 bases. The J segment lost 4 bases and the V segment lost 5 bases, leaving 3 bases of the junction unmatched. CDR1 and CDR2 from the germline V gene are SNHLY and FYNNEI. The CDR3 has 13 amino acids. CDR3 region: CASSQGASYGYTF. DNA of the CDR3: TGTGCCAGCAGTCAGGGGGCGAGCTATGGCTACACCTTC.

The CDR3 is CASRLEDGQETQYF. The CDR3 coding sequence is TGTGCAAGTCGCTTGGAGGACGGCCAAGAGACCCAGTACTTC. This rearrangement joins TRBV12-2 to TRBJ2-5; TRBD2 is the table's D call, not checked against the DNA. TRBV12-2 is a documented pseudogene. The CDR3 totals 14 residues.

The chain couples TRBV7-8 to TRBJ1-1, with a weak D call TRBD1 (6 bases). V was clipped by 1 base and J by 4 bases, with 13 bases between them. Germline V lookup: CDR1 SGHVS, CDR2 FQNEAQ. The CDR3 is made up of 15 amino acids. The CDR3 region is CASSLGGRGVTEAFF. In DNA form, the CDR3 reads TGTGCCAGCAGCTTAGGGGGCAGGGGTGTCACTGAAGCTTTCTTT.

This clone was seen only a few times. This rearrangement joins TRBV29-1 to TRBJ2-1; 10 nucleotides agree with TRBD2. The CDR3 runs to 17 residues. V lost 0 bases and J lost 0; bases outside the gene matches: 5. CDR1 and CDR2 from the germline V gene are SQVTM and ANQGSEA. Here the CDR3 reads CSVEEGASGSSYNEQFF. In DNA form, the CDR3 reads TGCAGCGTTGAAGAAGGGGCTAGCGGGAGCTCCTACAATGAGCAGTTCTTC.

This clone was observed a single time. The chain is built from TRBV30 and TRBJ2-2; the D gene is possibly TRBD1 (6 bases). The CDR3 contains 14 residues. V was trimmed by 2 bases and J by 4 bases, leaving 11 bases between them. Germline assignment: CDR1 GTSNPN and CDR2 SVGIG (reference sequence). CDR3 sequence: CAWSSPGATGELFF. The CDR3 DNA reads as TGTGCCTGGAGTTCGCCAGGGGCCACCGGGGAGCTGTTTTTT.

The chain is built from TRBV9 and TRBJ2-7; D is perhaps TRBD2 (6 bases). This CDR3 has 15 residues. V shed 7 bases and J shed 5 bases, with 22 bases lying between them. Looked up from germline, CDR1 is SGDLS and CDR2 is YYNGEE. CDR3 coding DNA: TGTGCCAGCGGGGTGGGGACTTCTATTTCCCACGAGCAGTACTTC. Protein sequence: CASGVGTSISHEQYF.

DNA for the CDR3: TGCGCCAGCAGCCAAGATCGGGGGACAGGGGGGGAAAAACTGTTTTTT. Protein: CASSQDRGTGGEKLFF. The chain carries TRBV4-3 and TRBJ1-4; 11 bases are a match to TRBD1. J gave up 8 bases and V 0 bases, and 5 bases lay outside the gene matches. The germline gives CDR1 LGHNA, CDR2 YSLEER. CDR3 length: 16 residues.

The table lists this clone with a count of one. The gene calls are TRBV5-1 and TRBJ2-3; 9 bases match TRBD2. The CDR3 runs to 16 residues. Germline V lookup: CDR1 SGHRS, CDR2 YFSETQ. Trimming at V came to 2 bases and at J to 0 bases, leaving 4 bases not matched to a gene. The CDR3 is CASSFQRGASTDTQYF. The CDR3 nucleotides are TGCGCCAGCAGCTTTCAGCGGGGGGCTAGCACAGATACGCAGTATTTT.

V is TRBV15 and J is TRBJ2-5; 7 bases match TRBD1. CDR1 is LNHNV, CDR2 YYDKDF, per germline (reference sequence). CDR3 size: 14 residues. The V segment lost 4 bases and the J segment 4 bases; nucleotides outside the gene matches: 6. Here the CDR3 DNA reads TGTGCCACCAGCACCTCAGGGGGAAGAGAGACCCAGTACTTC. Translated: CATSTSGGRETQYF.

This chain joins TRBV4-1 and TRBJ2-2; TRBD1 matches 8 bases. The germline V gene has CDR1 MGHRA and CDR2 YSYEKL. The V and J ends lost 4 bases and 4 bases, in that order; junction bases with no gene match: 8. This CDR3 contains 16 residues. The CDR3 sequence is CASSLPGQEATGELFF. The CDR3 DNA follows: TGCGCCAGCAGCCTTCCGGGACAGGAAGCCACCGGGGAGCTGTTTTTT.

This clone was counted once. The chain employs TRBV7-9 and TRBJ2-1; 8 nucleotides match TRBD2. CDR1 is SEHNR, CDR2 FQNEAQ, per germline (reference sequence). With 5 bases clipped from V and 9 bases from J, the junction kept 18 bases outside the gene matches. The CDR3 has 17 residues. The CDR3 DNA sequence: TGTGCCAGCAGCATCTCCTCCGGGACTAGGGAGAGAGGTGAGCAGTTCTTC. Amino acids: CASSISSGTRERGEQFF.